This TCR beta chain was observed in a study of T cells in Graves' hyperthyroidism and ophthalmopathy. CDR3 size: 15 residues. The ends were cut back, 0 bases at V and 3 bases at J, with 13 bases in the middle. CDR1 is SGHTS and CDR2 is YDEGEE in the germline V gene. This clonotype was seen only a few times. Amplification of TCR beta CDR3 regions was performed using RNA transcripts as template. Primed by the HTBI set, a first-round RT-PCR was run on the TCR CDR3. TCRdb reprocessed the multiplex PCR reads via MiXCR and lists one record per CDR3 protein. The sample lists about 510,000 distinct CDR3 sequences, approximately 14% occurring once. Diagnoses rested on clinical symptoms, serum thyroxine and TRAb, thyroid ultrasound and orbital computed tomography.

The rearrangement joins TRBV5-8 to TRBJ2-7, with TRBD1 as a possible D gene (6 bases). Material: blood. The sequence derives from a woman aged 40 to 49 with Graves' hyperthyroidism. The CDR3 sequence: CASSLARTDRYEQYF. The CDR3 DNA sequence: TGTGCCAGCAGCTTGGCCCGGACAGACCGCTACGAGCAGTACTTC.